This is a list of T cell receptor beta chains from one sample in a study of T cell responses to AZD1222 COVID-19 vaccine. Clones were read by immunoSEQ multiplex PCR, and TCRdb kept only the in-frame ones, dropping some. The profile shows about 150,000 clones, about 91% of them singletons. Material: peripheral blood, obtained on day 0 of AZD1222 vaccination. These receptors originate from an adult in good health. Both conserved end residues are part of each CDR3. D genes are given only for firm matches. Part of the rows lack a size; the others show once, few, many or a class for expanded clones.

j_call clone_size d_call v_call cdr3_nt cdr3_aa
TRBJ1-1 once TRBD1 TRBV19 TGTGCCAGTAGTATTCAGCTAGGGGGCGGGACTGAAGCTTTCTTT CASSIQLGGGTEAFF
TRBJ2-1 - - TRBV13 TGTGCCAGCAGCCGGTCCTTGGCGTCAGCTGAAAAAAATGAGCAGTTCTTC CASSRSLASAEKNEQFF
TRBJ2-2 - - TRBV12-3/TRBV12-4 TGTGCCAGCAGTTTAGGGGGCACCGGGGAGCTGTTTTTT CASSLGGTGELFF
TRBJ1-6 - - TRBV5-1 TGCGCCAGCAGCTCCATAAGTGATTCACCCCTCCACTTT CASSSISDSPLHF
TRBJ1-6 - - TRBV9 TGTGCCAGCAGTGCCACGGTGCTCTCCTATAATTCACCCCTCCACTTT CASSATVLSYNSPLHF
TRBJ2-3 - - TRBV9 TGTGCCAGCAGCCAACCATGGGGGGATACGCAGTATTTT CASSQPWGDTQYF
TRBJ2-1 - TRBD2 TRBV2 TGTGCCAGCAACGGAATAGCGGGAGGCCTCTGGAATGAGCAGTTCTTC CASNGIAGGLWNEQFF
TRBJ2-3 - TRBD1 TRBV5-1 TGCGCCAGCAGCCGAGCGCAGGGGGTACAAGATACGCAGTATTTT CASSRAQGVQDTQYF
TRBJ2-3 - - TRBV19 TGTGCCAGTACCGAGGGGTTAGGCACAGATACGCAGTATTTT CASTEGLGTDTQYF
TRBJ1-1 - - TRBV6-6 TGTGCCAGCAGTTACTCGAGCCTTGAAGCTTTCTTT CASSYSSLEAFF
TRBJ2-7 once - TRBV18 TGTGCCAGCTCACCACCGAAAGCCCACGAGCAGTACTTC CASSPPKAHEQYF
TRBJ2-7 once - TRBV30 TGTGCCTGGAGTCCTGACTCCGAGCAGTACTTC CAWSPDSEQYF
TRBJ2-2 - TRBD1 TRBV27 TGTGCCAGCAGTCCGCCCAGGGGGCATAGCACCGGGGAGCTGTTTTTT CASSPPRGHSTGELFF
TRBJ1-2 - - TRBV30 TGTGCCTGGAGTGTAGACAGAAACTATGGCTACACCTTC CAWSVDRNYGYTF
TRBJ2-7 - - TRBV6-5 TGTGCCAGCAGACCCAACGGGGCCCGCTGGGATGAGCAGTACTTC CASRPNGARWDEQYF
TRBJ2-3 - TRBD2 TRBV30 TGTGCCTGGACCCTGAAAGGGGGTACGCGGGAGGGTTACCTGACAGATACGCAGTATTTT CAWTLKGGTREGYLTDTQYF
TRBJ1-5 once TRBD1 TRBV6-5 TGTGCCAGTAACGACAGGGTAGGACAGCCCCAGCATTTT CASNDRVGQPQHF
TRBJ2-1 - - TRBV24-1 TGTGCCACCAGTGAGTACAAGAATGAGCAGTTCTTC CATSEYKNEQFF
TRBJ2-3 - TRBD2 TRBV7-9 TGTGCCAGCAGCTCCGGCGGGGGGCAGGCAGATACGCAGTATTTT CASSSGGGQADTQYF
TRBJ2-1 - - TRBV5-1 TGCGCCAGCAGCGAGGACCGGCAGGGACGTTACAATGAGCAGTTCTTC CASSEDRQGRYNEQFF
TRBJ2-7 few TRBD2 TRBV6-2/TRBV6-3 TGTGCCAGCAGTTACGCGGGCGGGGGGTCCTACGAGCAGTACTTC CASSYAGGGSYEQYF
TRBJ1-2 once - TRBV27 TGTGCCAGCAGTTTAAGGGCTCCTTCCTATGGCTACACCTTC CASSLRAPSYGYTF
TRBJ1-1 - TRBD1 TRBV11-3 TGTGCCAGCACCCCGACAGGGTACACTGAAGCTTTCTTT CASTPTGYTEAFF
TRBJ2-7 - - TRBV12-3/TRBV12-4 TGTGCCAGCGGCCAGTCCTACGAGCAGTACTTC CASGQSYEQYF
TRBJ2-5 - - TRBV28 TGTGCCAGCAGCCCGACCGGGGGTGAAGAGACCCAGTACTTC CASSPTGGEETQYF
TRBJ1-5 - TRBD1 TRBV7-2 TGTGCCAGCAGCGCCGGGACAGGGGGAGTTCAGCCCCAGCATTTT CASSAGTGGVQPQHF
TRBJ2-3 - - TRBV7-9 TGTGCCAGCAGCACCGGGACAGCGGGTACGCAGTATTTT CASSTGTAGTQYF
TRBJ2-2 once - TRBV4-3 TGCGCCAGCAGCCCGGGACACTCTGCCAGGGAGCTGTTTTTT CASSPGHSARELFF
TRBJ2-1 - TRBD1 TRBV2 TGTGCCAGCAGTTTCACCGGGACAGGGTCCTACAATGAGCAGTTCTTC CASSFTGTGSYNEQFF
TRBJ2-5 - - TRBV5-4 TGTGCCAGCAGCTCGGAGGGCCTCCAAGAGACCCAGTACTTC CASSSEGLQETQYF
TRBJ1-2 - - TRBV19 TGTGCCAGTAGTATAGATAATGGGGTGAACTATGGCTACACCTTC CASSIDNGVNYGYTF
TRBJ2-1 - - TRBV4-3 TGCGCCAGCAGCGAACAATCCCGGTACAATGAGCAGTTCTTC CASSEQSRYNEQFF
TRBJ1-3 once - TRBV19 TGTGCCAGTACCGAGACAGGCACTCCTGGAAACACCATATATTTT CASTETGTPGNTIYF